This is a list of T cell receptor beta chains from one sample in a study of blood T cells in healthy people across ages. MiXCR was run by TCRdb on the 5' RACE reads, yielding one entry per CDR3 protein. The profile shows 600,000 to 1,000,000 distinct CDR3 sequences, around 25% of them singletons. This sample also belongs to another study, concerning T cells of mothers and their children.

The specimen was blood. The receptors were sampled from a boy between 5 and 17 years old in good health. The CDR3 runs from the conserved cysteine through the conserved F or W. A D gene is named only where the DNA matches it firmly. Rows give clone size only sometimes, using once, few, many, or a class for an expanded clone.

TRBV4-3	.	TRBJ2-1	TRBD2	19	CASSQGVSGGPERYNEQFF	TGCGCCAGCAGCCAAGGGGTTAGCGGGGGGCCCGAACGCTACAATGAGCAGTTCTTC
TRBV27	few	TRBJ2-1	.	14	CASTSDLSYNEQFF	TGTGCCAGCACCAGCGACCTATCCTACAATGAGCAGTTCTTC
TRBV10-3	.	TRBJ2-1	TRBD2	16	CAISEGLAGTYNEQFF	TGTGCCATCAGTGAGGGGCTAGCGGGGACCTACAATGAGCAGTTCTTC
TRBV29-1	few	TRBJ1-1	.	13	CSVEDSVNTEAFF	TGCAGCGTTGAAGATTCTGTGAACACTGAAGCTTTCTTT
TRBV6-1	.	TRBJ1-4	.	16	CASSEPPSPWAEKLFF	TGTGCCAGCAGTGAACCGCCCTCCCCTTGGGCTGAAAAACTGTTTTTT
TRBV29-1	few	TRBJ2-1	.	14	CSVDGFRRYNEQFF	TGCAGCGTTGACGGCTTTCGCCGCTACAATGAGCAGTTCTTC
TRBV20-1	.	TRBJ2-7	TRBD2	16	CSARHTGLAGKYEQYF	TGCAGTGCTAGACATACGGGACTAGCGGGAAAGTACGAGCAGTACTTC
TRBV7-2	few	TRBJ2-2	TRBD2	15	CASSTSGAPTGELFF	TGTGCCAGCAGCACTAGCGGAGCCCCCACCGGGGAGCTGTTTTTT
TRBV7-6	few	TRBJ2-3	TRBD2	16	CASSFSPSGGPDTQYF	TGTGCCAGCAGCTTCTCTCCTAGCGGGGGGCCAGATACGCAGTATTTT
TRBV20-1	.	TRBJ2-3	TRBD2	15	CSARAGTSGTDTQYF	TGCAGTGCTAGAGCGGGGACTAGCGGGACAGATACGCAGTATTTT
TRBV4-3	.	TRBJ2-7	.	14	CASSQDHTGDEQYF	TGCGCCAGCAGCCAAGATCACACGGGGGACGAGCAGTACTTC
TRBV4-3	few	TRBJ2-7	.	14	CASSQDFGWYEQYF	TGCGCCAGCAGCCAAGATTTCGGTTGGTACGAGCAGTACTTC
TRBV7-9	.	TRBJ1-6	.	16	CASRTESGGLNSPLHF	TGTGCCAGCAGAACGGAGAGTGGGGGACTTAATTCACCCCTCCACTTT
TRBV20-1	.	TRBJ2-3	.	15	CSARGTLRGTDTQYF	TGCAGTGCTAGAGGAACCCTTAGGGGCACAGATACGCAGTATTTT
TRBV18	.	TRBJ1-2	.	14	CASSLETGVYGYTF	TGTGCCAGCTCACTAGAGACAGGCGTCTATGGCTACACCTTC
TRBV15	.	TRBJ2-3	.	15	CATSRSRGFTDTQYF	TGTGCCACCAGCCGTAGCAGGGGATTTACAGATACGCAGTATTTT
TRBV11-2	.	TRBJ2-7	TRBD1	14	CASSPGTGRDEQYF	TGTGCCAGCAGCCCCGGGACAGGGCGGGACGAGCAGTACTTC